The entry that follows covers one T cell receptor beta chain sequence. Its antigen is as yet unknown. The CDR3 has 13 amino acids. With 2 bases removed from V and 5 bases from J, the gap between germline ends came to 12 bases. Germline loops: CDR1 GTSNPN, CDR2 SVGIG (reference sequence). The data stem from a study of metastatic and nonmetastatic thyroid tumors. Each patient went into thyroid surgery without having received any treatment. Study results and caveats: Reported TCR beta diversity, measured in blood and tumor, was significantly higher for malignant thyroid tumors than for benign nodules.

How the authors handled the data: The study's classifier, a distant-metastasis tool for papillary thyroid cancer, was built using CDR3 differences across clinicopathological groups. TCRdb ran MiXCR on the PCR reads. These V and J calls are TCRdb output, not the study's own analysis. The repertoire holds around 20,000 clones, 20% to 25% seen once, with over 15% in the top ten. The chain recombines TRBV30 with TRBJ1-1; D perhaps matches TRBD1 (6 bases). This TCR was sampled from a female donor with papillary thyroid cancer or a benign thyroid nodule (not recorded which). Some clones in this sample may be carry-over from other donors' samples. Sequencing was carried out using tumor tissue. CDR3 sequence reads: CAWSFRRGTEAFF. Here the CDR3 DNA reads TGTGCCTGGAGTTTCCGCAGGGGAACTGAAGCTTTCTTT. Variable domain in full (rest from reference TRBV30 and TRBJ1-1): SQTIHQWPATLVQPVGSPLSLECTVEGTSNPNLYWYRQAAGRGLQLLFYSVGIGQISSEVPQNLSASRPQDRQFILSSKKLLLSDSGFYLCAWSFRRGTEAFFGQGTRLTVV.